The 22 T cell receptor beta chains below all came from one sample that was sequenced in a study of molecular identifiers for immune sequencing clone quantification. TCRdb called the PCR reads again in MiXCR, with one record for every CDR3 protein. In the table there are roughly 300,000 distinct CDR3 sequences, 24% of which are singletons. Sequenced material: naive CD8+ T cells from blood, with Jurkat cell RNA spiked in. Subset denoted: FACS-sorted CD8+CD4-CCR7+CD45RA+ naive T cells. These TCRs come from a human donor in good health. Some libraries in this study had Jurkat cell RNA spiked in.

This clonotype has ten or more counts. The V call is TRBV29-1, the J call TRBJ1-1; perhaps TRBD1 as D (6 bases). The CDR3 runs 11 residues. Germline V gene data show CDR1 as SQVTM and CDR2 as ANQGSEA. Trimming took 4 bases from V and 7 from J, leaving 10 bases between them. CDR3 nucleotide sequence: TGCAGCGTTGGAAGGACAGTTGAAGCTTTCTTT. This gives the protein CSVGRTVEAFF.

In its sample, this clonotype was seen many times. V is TRBV5-4 and J is TRBJ2-3; TRBD2 matches 10 bases. CDR1 and CDR2 from the germline V gene are SGHNT and YYREEE (reference sequence). The CDR3 runs 15 residues. The ends lost 4 bases at V and 4 bases at J; junction bases unmatched: 6. The CDR3 region is CASSQGTSEADTQYF. As DNA, the CDR3 is TGTGCCAGCAGCCAAGGGACTAGCGAGGCAGATACGCAGTATTTT.

About this clonotype itself: A much larger clone lies a single base off, so this may be a read error. This rearrangement joins TRBV28 to TRBJ2-7; the match to TRBD1 covers 7 bases. V lost 5 bases and J lost 3; bases outside the gene matches: 7. The CDR3 runs to 14 residues. The germline V gene encodes CDR1 MDHEN and CDR2 SYDVKM. The CDR3 nucleotides are TGTGCCAGCAGTGCCCACCGACAGGGCTACGAGCAGTACTTC. Protein sequence: CASSAHRQGYEQYF.

A remark on this clonotype: A much larger clone lies one base from this, so it may be a read error. The chain recombines TRBV12-3 or TRBV12-4 with TRBJ1-2; 8 bases map to TRBD1. The CDR3 has 14 amino acids. The CDR3 region is CASSPDRANYGYAF. CDR3 nucleotide sequence: TGTGCCAGCAGTCCGGACAGGGCGAACTATGGCTACGCCTTC.

In this sample, this clonotype turned up many times. This chain joins TRBV4-3 and TRBJ1-6, with unresolved D. The V gene's germline CDR1 is LGHNA and CDR2 YSLEER. CDR3 length: 15 residues. V gave up 0 bases and J gave up 11 bases, with 14 bases separating them. CDR3 protein: CASSQDLGRATPLHF. The CDR3 DNA follows: TGCGCCAGCAGCCAAGATTTGGGAAGGGCCACACCCCTCCACTTT.

This clonotype was observed many times. The V call is TRBV7-2, the J call TRBJ2-3; 13 nucleotides line up with TRBD2. Looked up from germline, CDR1 is SGHTA and CDR2 is FQGNSA. This CDR3 comprises 17 residues. The trim removed 2 bases at V and 4 bases at J, leaving 6 bases unmatched. CDR3 region: CASSLKLAGGRADTQYF. As DNA, the CDR3 is TGTGCCAGCAGCTTAAAACTAGCGGGAGGGAGGGCAGATACGCAGTATTTT.

This clonotype was seen a few times. This CDR3 reads CASRHTIVSGSLHETQYF. The CDR3 DNA reads as TGTGCCAGCAGACACACGATTGTTAGCGGGAGTCTCCATGAGACCCAGTACTTC. The chain couples TRBV6-2 or TRBV6-3 to TRBJ2-5, with 9 nucleotides matching TRBD2. CDR1 is MNHEY and CDR2 is SVGEGT in the germline V gene. The junction had 19 bases not matched to a gene; V was cut back by 6 bases and J by 5 bases. The CDR3 sequence is 18 residues long.

This clonotype was seen repeatedly, ten times or more. The genes are TRBV4-1 and TRBJ1-5; D gene uncertain. This CDR3 has 13 residues. Germline lookup yields CDR1 MGHRA and CDR2 YSYEKL. V was shortened by 3 bases and J by 3 bases, with 6 bases between the two germline ends. CDR3 nucleotides: TGCGCCAGCAGCCAGGCGTACAATCAGCCCCAGCATTTT. As protein: CASSQAYNQPQHF.

This clonotype was counted at least ten times. The chain links TRBV29-1 to TRBJ2-4; D unclear. Germline assignment: CDR1 SQVTM and CDR2 ANQGSEA. Trimming took off 4 bases at V and 6 bases at J, with 7 bases between the two ends. This CDR3 is built from 11 residues. CDR3: CSVVTTNIQYF. CDR3 nucleotides: TGCAGCGTTGTTACCACAAACATTCAGTACTTC. Based on the CDR3 plus reference TRBV29-1 and TRBJ2-4, the full variable domain is SAVISQKPSRDICQRGTSLTIQCQVDSQVTMMFWYRQQPGQSLTLIATANQGSEATYESGFVIDKFPISRPNLTFSTLTVSNMSPEDSSIYLCSVVTTNIQYFGAGTRLSVL.

This clonotype was seen ten or more times. The chain employs TRBV2 and TRBJ2-7; D not certain. The germline V gene encodes CDR1 SNHLY and CDR2 FYNNEI. V was clipped by 5 bases and J by 0 bases, with 14 bases between them. The CDR3 runs to 15 residues. CDR3 amino acids: CASSPKERSSYEQYF. In DNA, the CDR3 is TGTGCCAGCAGTCCCAAGGAAAGGAGCTCCTACGAGCAGTACTTC.

About this clonotype itself: The junction does not match germline at one end; this may be a read error. The chain carries TRBV7-9 and TRBJ1-4, with D tentatively TRBD1 (5 bases). Germline V CDR1 and CDR2: SEHNR, FQNEAQ (reference sequence). CDR3 size: 16 residues. The DNA of the CDR3 is TGCGCCAGCAGCTCCGCCGTCCGGGACGGACCGGAAAAACTGTTTTTT. As protein: CASSSAVRDGPEKLFF.

As for this clonotype: At one end, the junction sequence differs from germline, possibly due to a read error. This chain joins TRBV20-1 and TRBJ2-2; D is tentatively TRBD1 or TRBD2 (5 bases each). Germline V gene sequence: CDR1 DFQATT, CDR2 SNEGSKA (reference sequence). The CDR3 length is 11 residues. In nucleotides, the CDR3 is TGCAGTGCTTCAGGGACCGGGGAGCCGTTTTTT. Translated, it gives CSASGTGEPFF.

The rearrangement joins TRBV19 to TRBJ1-1; possible D gene TRBD1, 5 bases. Germline CDR1 is LNHDA and CDR2 is SQIVND (reference sequence). Trimming removed 4 bases from V and 3 bases from J, with 18 bases in between. The CDR3 loop spans 16 amino acids. Here the CDR3 reads CASSTGGGFVDTEAFF. The CDR3 DNA follows: TGTGCCAGTAGTACCGGCGGGGGGTTCGTGGACACTGAAGCTTTCTTT.

This clonotype has a count of ten or more. The chain employs TRBV6-2 or TRBV6-3 and TRBJ2-7; D not resolved. Germline loops: CDR1 MNHEY, CDR2 SVGEGT. This CDR3 contains 14 residues. The V end lost 8 bases, the J end lost 3 bases, and 17 bases lay between the germline ends. The CDR3: CASSTSWSHYEQYF. The CDR3 region has the DNA TGTGCCAGCTCGACGTCCTGGTCCCACTACGAGCAGTACTTC.

This clonotype was detected only a few times. J is TRBJ2-1 and V is TRBV20-1; 11 bases map to TRBD2. The junction had 3 bases not matched to a gene; V was cut back by 5 bases and J by 6 bases. The CDR3 is made up of 13 amino acids. Germline loops: CDR1 DFQATT, CDR2 SNEGSKA (reference sequence). For the CDR3, the DNA is TGCAGTGCTCCGACTAGCGGGGCCAATGAGCAGTTCTTC. The encoded protein is CSAPTSGANEQFF.

A note on this clonotype: Sequence at one end of the junction differs from germline and may be a read error. This chain links TRBV5-4 with TRBJ1-1; 7 nucleotides align to TRBD1. The CDR3 spans 16 residues. The germline V gene has CDR1 SGHNT and CDR2 YYREEE (reference sequence). The CDR3 DNA sequence: TGTGCCCGCAGGGATGGGGGGGAGGGGGCGAACACTGAAGCTTTCTTT. It encodes CARRDGGEGANTEAFF.

This clonotype showed up many times. The chain combines TRBV7-9 with TRBJ2-7; 15 bases agree with TRBD2. CDR1 and CDR2 from the germline V gene are SEHNR and FQNEAQ (reference sequence). The length of the CDR3 is 17 residues. Trimming removed 5 bases from V and 4 bases from J; junction bases left unmatched: 9. As DNA, the CDR3 is TGTGCCAGCAGCGGCGGGACTAGCGGGAGGTCGGGATACGAGCAGTACTTC. Translating gives CASSGGTSGRSGYEQYF.

This clonotype showed up many times. V usage is TRBV30 and J usage is TRBJ1-4, with D perhaps matching TRBD1 (5 bases). Trimming shortened V by 5 bases and J by 7 bases, and 8 bases separated the two germline ends. The germline CDR1 and CDR2 sequences are GTSNPN and SVGIG (reference sequence). The CDR3 loop spans 11 amino acids. The CDR3 loop reads CAWQRGEKLFF. CDR3 nucleotides: TGTGCCTGGCAAAGGGGTGAAAAACTGTTTTTT.

This clonotype has a handful of counts. The chain couples TRBV6-1 to TRBJ2-3, with D possibly being TRBD1 (6 bases). The CDR3 is 16 residues long. Germline lookup yields CDR1 MNHNS and CDR2 SASEGT. Trimming pared 6 bases from V and 0 bases from J, leaving 16 bases between. The CDR3, as DNA: TGTGCCAGCAGCGCCTATTTGACAGGTAGCACAGATACGCAGTATTTT. Its protein product is CASSAYLTGSTDTQYF.

Many counts were recorded for this clonotype. The rearrangement joins TRBV6-7 to TRBJ2-4; 7 nucleotides align to TRBD1. TRBV6-7 is an ORF; its function is uncertain. V gave up 6 bases and J gave up 8 bases; unmatched junction bases: 7. The CDR3 has 13 residues. The CDR3 loop reads CASRGQDKDIQYF. As DNA, the CDR3 is TGTGCCAGCAGAGGACAGGATAAGGACATTCAGTACTTC.

As to this clonotype: A read error is possible here, since a much larger clone lies one base away. This chain connects TRBV9 to TRBJ1-2; D remains unclear. Germline loops: CDR1 SGDLS, CDR2 YYNGEE. CDR3 length equals 13 residues. The CDR3 reads CAGSADGNYGYTF. CDR3 sequence (DNA): TGTGCCGGCAGCGCGGACGGTAACTATGGCTACACCTTC.

The CDR3 reads CSVDTGAGTGELFF. As DNA, the CDR3 is TGCAGCGTTGACACGGGGGCCGGCACCGGGGAGCTGTTTTTT. The V and J genes are TRBV29-1 and TRBJ2-2; either TRBD1 or TRBD2 may supply D (6 bases each). The CDR3 consists of 14 residues. The V end lost 3 bases, the J end lost 4 bases, and 12 bases lay between the germline ends. Looked up from germline, CDR1 is SQVTM and CDR2 is ANQGSEA.